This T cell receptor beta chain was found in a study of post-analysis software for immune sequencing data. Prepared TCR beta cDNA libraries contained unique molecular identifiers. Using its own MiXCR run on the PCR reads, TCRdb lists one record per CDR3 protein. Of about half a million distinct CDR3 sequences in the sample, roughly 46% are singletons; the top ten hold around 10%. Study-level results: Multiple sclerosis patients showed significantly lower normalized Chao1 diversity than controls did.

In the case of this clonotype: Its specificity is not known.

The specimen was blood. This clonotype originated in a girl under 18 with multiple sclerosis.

The DNA for the CDR3 is TGTGCCAGCAGCCAAGATAGTCTGAAGGCAGGCGTCTACAATGAGCAGTTCTTC. This translates into CASSQDSLKAGVYNEQFF. The V gene is TRBV4-2, the J gene TRBJ2-1; D not resolved. CDR3 length: 18 amino acids. CDR1 and CDR2 (germline): LGHNA, YNFKEQ. Trimming cost V 0 bases and J 3 bases, with 18 bases left between them.